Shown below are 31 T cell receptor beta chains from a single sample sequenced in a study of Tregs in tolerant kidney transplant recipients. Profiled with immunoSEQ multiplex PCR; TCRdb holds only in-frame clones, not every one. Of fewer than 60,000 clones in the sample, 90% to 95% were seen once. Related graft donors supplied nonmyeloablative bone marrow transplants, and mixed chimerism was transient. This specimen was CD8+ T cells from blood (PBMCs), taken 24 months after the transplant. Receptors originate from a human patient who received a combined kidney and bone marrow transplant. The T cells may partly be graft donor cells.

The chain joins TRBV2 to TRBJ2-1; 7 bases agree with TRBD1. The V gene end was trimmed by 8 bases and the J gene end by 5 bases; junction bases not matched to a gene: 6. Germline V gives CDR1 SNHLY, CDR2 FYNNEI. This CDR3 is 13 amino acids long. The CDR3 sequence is CASLEGTDNEQFF. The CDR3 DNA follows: TGTGCCAGCCTAGAGGGGACAGACAATGAGCAGTTCTTC.

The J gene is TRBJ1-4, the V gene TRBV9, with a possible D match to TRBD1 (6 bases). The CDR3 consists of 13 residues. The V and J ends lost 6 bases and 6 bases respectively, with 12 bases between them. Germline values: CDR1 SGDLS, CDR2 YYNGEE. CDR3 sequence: CASKGAGDEKLFF. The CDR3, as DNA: TGTGCCAGCAAGGGCGCAGGGGATGAAAAACTGTTTTTT.

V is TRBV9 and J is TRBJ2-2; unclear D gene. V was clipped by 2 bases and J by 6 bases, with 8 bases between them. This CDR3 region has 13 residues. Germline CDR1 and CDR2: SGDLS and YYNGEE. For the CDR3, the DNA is TGTGCCAGCAGCGTCCCCGCGCCCGGGGAGCTGTTTTTT. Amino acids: CASSVPAPGELFF.

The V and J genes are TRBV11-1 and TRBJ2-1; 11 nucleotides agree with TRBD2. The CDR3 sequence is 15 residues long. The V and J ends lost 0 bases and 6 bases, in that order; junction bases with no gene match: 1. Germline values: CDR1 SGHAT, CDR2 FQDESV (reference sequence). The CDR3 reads CASSLASGGGNEQFF. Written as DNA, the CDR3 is TGTGCCAGCAGCTTAGCTAGCGGGGGGGGCAATGAGCAGTTCTTC.

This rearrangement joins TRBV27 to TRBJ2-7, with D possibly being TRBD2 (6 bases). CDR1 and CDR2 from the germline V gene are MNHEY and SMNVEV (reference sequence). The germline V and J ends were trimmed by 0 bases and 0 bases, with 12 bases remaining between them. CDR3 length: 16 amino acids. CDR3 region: CASSLSGLASSYEQYF. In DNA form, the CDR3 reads TGTGCCAGCAGTTTATCGGGGCTAGCGAGCTCCTACGAGCAGTACTTC.

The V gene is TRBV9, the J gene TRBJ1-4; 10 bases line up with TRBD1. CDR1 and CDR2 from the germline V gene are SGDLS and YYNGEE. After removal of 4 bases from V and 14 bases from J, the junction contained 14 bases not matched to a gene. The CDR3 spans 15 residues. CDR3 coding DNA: TGTGCCAGCAGCAACGGGACAGGGGTGAGGGGAAAGCTGTTTTTT. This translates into CASSNGTGVRGKLFF.

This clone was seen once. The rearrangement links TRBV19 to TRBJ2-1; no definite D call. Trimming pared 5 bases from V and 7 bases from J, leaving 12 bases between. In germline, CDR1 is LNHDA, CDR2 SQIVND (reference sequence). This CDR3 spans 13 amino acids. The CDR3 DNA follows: TGTGCCAGTAGTGCACTACGCGGAAATGAGCAGTTCTTC. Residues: CASSALRGNEQFF.

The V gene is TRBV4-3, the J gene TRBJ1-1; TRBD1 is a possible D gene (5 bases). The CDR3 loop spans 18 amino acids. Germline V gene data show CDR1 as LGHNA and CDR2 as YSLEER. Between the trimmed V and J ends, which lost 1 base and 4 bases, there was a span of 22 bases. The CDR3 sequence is CASSQGPAGGEGSTEAFF. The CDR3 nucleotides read TGCGCCAGCAGCCAAGGCCCGGCAGGAGGGGAAGGTAGCACTGAAGCTTTCTTT.

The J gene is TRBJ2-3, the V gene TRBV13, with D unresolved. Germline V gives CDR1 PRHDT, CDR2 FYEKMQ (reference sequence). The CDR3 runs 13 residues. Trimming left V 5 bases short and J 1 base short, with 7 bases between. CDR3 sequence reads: CASSPFGTDTQYF. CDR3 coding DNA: TGTGCCAGCAGCCCCTTTGGCACAGATACGCAGTATTTT.

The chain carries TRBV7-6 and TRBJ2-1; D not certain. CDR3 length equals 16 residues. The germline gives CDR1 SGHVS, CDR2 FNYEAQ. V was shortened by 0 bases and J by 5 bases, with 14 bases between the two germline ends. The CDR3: CASSLAGYKPDNEQFF. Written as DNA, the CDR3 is TGTGCCAGCAGCTTAGCTGGTTACAAACCCGACAATGAGCAGTTCTTC.

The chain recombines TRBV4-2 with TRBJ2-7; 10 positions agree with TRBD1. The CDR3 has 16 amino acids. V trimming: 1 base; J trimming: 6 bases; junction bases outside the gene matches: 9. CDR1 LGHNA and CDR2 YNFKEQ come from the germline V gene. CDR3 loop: CASSQAGGQGVVEQYF. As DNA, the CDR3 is TGTGCCAGCAGCCAAGCTGGCGGACAGGGGGTTGTCGAGCAGTACTTC.

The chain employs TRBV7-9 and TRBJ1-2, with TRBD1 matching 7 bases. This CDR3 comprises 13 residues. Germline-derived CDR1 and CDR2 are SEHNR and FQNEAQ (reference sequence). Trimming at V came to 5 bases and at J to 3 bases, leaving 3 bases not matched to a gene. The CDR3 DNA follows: TGTGCCAGCAGCCCCGGGACAGACTATGGCTACACCTTC. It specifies CASSPGTDYGYTF.

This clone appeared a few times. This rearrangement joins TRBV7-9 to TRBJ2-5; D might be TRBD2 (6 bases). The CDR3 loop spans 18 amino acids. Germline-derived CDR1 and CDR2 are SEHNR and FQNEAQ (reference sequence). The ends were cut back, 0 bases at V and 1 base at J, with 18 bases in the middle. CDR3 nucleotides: TGTGCCAGCAGCTTAGCGTACTACGGGGGAGGAGGCCAAGAGACCCAGTACTTC. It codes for CASSLAYYGGGGQETQYF.

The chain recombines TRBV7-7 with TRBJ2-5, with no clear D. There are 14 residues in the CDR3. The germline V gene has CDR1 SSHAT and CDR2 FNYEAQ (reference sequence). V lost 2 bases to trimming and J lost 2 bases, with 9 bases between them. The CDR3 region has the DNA TGTGCCAGCAGCTTATCCCCCTTACAAGAGACCCAGTACTTC. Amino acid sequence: CASSLSPLQETQYF.

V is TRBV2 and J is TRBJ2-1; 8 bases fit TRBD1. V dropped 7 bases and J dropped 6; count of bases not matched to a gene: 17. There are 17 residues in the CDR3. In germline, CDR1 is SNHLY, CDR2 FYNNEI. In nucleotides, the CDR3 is TGTGCCAGCATCGGTCGGCAAAACAGGGGGATTACCAATGAGCAGTTCTTC. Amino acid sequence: CASIGRQNRGITNEQFF.

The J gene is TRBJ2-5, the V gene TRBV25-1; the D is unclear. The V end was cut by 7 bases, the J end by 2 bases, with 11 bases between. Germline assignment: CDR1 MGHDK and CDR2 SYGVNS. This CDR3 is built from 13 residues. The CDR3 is CASTRLGQETQYF. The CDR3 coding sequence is TGTGCCAGCACCCGACTTGGGCAAGAGACCCAGTACTTC.

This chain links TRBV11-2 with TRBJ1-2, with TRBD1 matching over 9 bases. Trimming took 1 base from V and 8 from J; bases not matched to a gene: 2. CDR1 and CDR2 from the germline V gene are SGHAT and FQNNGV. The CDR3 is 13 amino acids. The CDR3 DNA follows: TGTGCCAGCAGCTTAGGACAGGGGGAAGGCTACACCTTC. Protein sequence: CASSLGQGEGYTF.

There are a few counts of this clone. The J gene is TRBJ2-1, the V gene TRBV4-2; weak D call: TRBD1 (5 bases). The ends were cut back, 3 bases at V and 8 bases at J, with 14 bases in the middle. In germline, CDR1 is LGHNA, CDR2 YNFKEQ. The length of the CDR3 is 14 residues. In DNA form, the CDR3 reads TGTGCCAGCAGCCACGAACAGGACGGTGATGAGCAGTTCTTC. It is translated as CASSHEQDGDEQFF.

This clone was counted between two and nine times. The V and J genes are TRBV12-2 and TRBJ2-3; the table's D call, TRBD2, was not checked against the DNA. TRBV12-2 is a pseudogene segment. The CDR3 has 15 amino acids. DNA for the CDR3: TGTGCCAGCAGCCGACTAGCGGCGGGGACAGATACGCAGTATTTT. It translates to CASSRLAAGTDTQYF.

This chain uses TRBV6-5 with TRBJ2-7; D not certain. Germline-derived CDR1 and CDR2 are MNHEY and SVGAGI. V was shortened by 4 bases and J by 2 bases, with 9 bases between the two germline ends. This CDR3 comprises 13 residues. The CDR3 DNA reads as TGTGCCAGCAGTTCTACTCTAACCTACGAGCAGTACTTC. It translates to CASSSTLTYEQYF.

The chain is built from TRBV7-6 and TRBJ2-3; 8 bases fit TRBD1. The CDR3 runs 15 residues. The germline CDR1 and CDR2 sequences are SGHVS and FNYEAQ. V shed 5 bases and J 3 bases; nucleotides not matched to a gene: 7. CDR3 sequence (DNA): TGTGCCAGCAGCCCGCGACAGGGGTATACAGATACGCAGTATTTT. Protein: CASSPRQGYTDTQYF.

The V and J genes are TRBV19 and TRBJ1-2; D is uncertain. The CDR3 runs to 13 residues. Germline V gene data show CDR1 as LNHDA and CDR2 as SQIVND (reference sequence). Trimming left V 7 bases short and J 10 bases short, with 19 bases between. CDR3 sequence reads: CASIQSPGASYTF. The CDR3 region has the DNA TGTGCCAGTATCCAGTCCCCGGGAGCCTCCTACACCTTC.

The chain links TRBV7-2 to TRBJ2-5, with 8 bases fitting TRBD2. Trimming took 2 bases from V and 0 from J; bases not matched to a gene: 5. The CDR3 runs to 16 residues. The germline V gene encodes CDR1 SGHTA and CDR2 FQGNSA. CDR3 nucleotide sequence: TGTGCCAGCAGCTTAATGGTAGCGGGAAACCAAGAGACCCAGTACTTC. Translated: CASSLMVAGNQETQYF.

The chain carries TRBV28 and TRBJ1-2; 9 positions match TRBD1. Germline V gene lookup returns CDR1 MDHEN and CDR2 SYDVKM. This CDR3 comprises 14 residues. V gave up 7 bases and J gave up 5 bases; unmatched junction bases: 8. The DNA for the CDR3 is TGTGCCAGCACCCACCCGACAGGGGGATATGGCTACACCTTC. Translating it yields CASTHPTGGYGYTF.

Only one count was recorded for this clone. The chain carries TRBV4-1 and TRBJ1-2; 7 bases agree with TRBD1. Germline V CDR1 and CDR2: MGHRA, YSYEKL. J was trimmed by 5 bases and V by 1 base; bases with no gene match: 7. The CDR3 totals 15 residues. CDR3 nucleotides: TGCGCCAGCAGCCAAGGACAGGGAGATGGGTATGGCTACACCTTC. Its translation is CASSQGQGDGYGYTF.

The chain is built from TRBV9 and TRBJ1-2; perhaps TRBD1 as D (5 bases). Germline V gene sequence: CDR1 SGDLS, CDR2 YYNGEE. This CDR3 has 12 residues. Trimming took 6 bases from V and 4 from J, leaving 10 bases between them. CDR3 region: CASKAGRYGYTF. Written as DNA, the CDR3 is TGTGCCAGCAAGGCAGGGCGCTATGGCTACACCTTC. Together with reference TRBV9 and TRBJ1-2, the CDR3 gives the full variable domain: DSGVTQTPKHLITATGQRVTLRCSPRSGDLSVYWYQQSLDQGLQFLIQYYNGEERAKGNILERFSAQQFPDLHSELNLSSLELGDSALYFCASKAGRYGYTFGSGTRLTVV.

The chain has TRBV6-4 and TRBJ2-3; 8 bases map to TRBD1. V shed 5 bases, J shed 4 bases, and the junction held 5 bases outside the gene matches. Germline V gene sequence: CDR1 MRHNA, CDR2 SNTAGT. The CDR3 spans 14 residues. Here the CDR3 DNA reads TGTGCCAGCAGTCAGGGACAGGCCGCAGATACGCAGTATTTT. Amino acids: CASSQGQAADTQYF.

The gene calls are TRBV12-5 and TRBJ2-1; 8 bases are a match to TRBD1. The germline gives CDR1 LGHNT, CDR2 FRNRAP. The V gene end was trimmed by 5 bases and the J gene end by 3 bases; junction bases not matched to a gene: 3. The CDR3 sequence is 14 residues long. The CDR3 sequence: CASGPGQGYNEQFF. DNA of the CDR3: TGTGCTAGTGGTCCCGGACAGGGCTACAATGAGCAGTTCTTC.

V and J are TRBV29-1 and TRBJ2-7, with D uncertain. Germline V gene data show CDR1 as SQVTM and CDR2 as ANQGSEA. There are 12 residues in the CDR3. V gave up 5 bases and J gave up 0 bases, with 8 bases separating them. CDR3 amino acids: CSVLQSSYEQYF. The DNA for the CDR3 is TGCAGCGTTCTACAGTCCTCCTACGAGCAGTACTTC.

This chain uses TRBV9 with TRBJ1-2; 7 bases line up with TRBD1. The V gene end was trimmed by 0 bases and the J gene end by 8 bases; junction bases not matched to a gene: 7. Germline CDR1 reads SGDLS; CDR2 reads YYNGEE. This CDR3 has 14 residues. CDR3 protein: CASSVAITGDGYTF. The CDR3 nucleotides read TGTGCCAGCAGCGTAGCCATAACAGGGGACGGCTACACCTTC.

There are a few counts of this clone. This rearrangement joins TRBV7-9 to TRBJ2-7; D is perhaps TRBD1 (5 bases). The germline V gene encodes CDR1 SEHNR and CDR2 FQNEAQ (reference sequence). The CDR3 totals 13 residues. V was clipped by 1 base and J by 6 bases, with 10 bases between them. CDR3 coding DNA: TGTGCCAGCAGCTTAGTGGCAGGGATCGAGCAGTACTTC. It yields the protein CASSLVAGIEQYF.